These 5 T cell receptor beta chains were sequenced from one sample in a study of CD8 T cells in Susac syndrome. An input of about 0.45 to 1 ug of RNA was subjected to reverse transcription using random hexamers. Via MiXCR, TCRdb re-called the immunoSEQ multiplex PCR reads, giving one row per CDR3 protein. The sample shows about 190,000 distinct CDR3 sequences, around 93% of them seen only once. The specimen was CD4+ T cells from PBMCs. The receptor source for this set is a human donor in good health.

The V gene is TRBV14, the J gene TRBJ2-5, with D unclear. The CDR3 is 12 amino acids. Germline V gene lookup returns CDR1 SGHDN and CDR2 FVKESK. The V gene lost 4 bases and the J gene lost 7 bases, with 10 bases spanning the gap. The CDR3 region is CASSPKGVTQYF. CDR3 coding DNA: TGTGCCAGCAGCCCGAAGGGCGTGACCCAGTACTTC.

The V gene is TRBV5-1, the J gene TRBJ2-5, with no clear D. The germline V gene has CDR1 SGHRS and CDR2 YFSETQ. Trimming took 3 bases from V and 2 from J, leaving 8 bases between them. This CDR3 contains 13 residues. CDR3 amino acids: CASSSDVQETQYF. The CDR3 bases are TGCGCCAGCAGCTCCGACGTACAAGAGACCCAGTACTTC.

This chain uses TRBV19 with TRBJ1-2; D perhaps matches TRBD1 (6 bases). Germline-derived CDR1 and CDR2 are LNHDA and SQIVND (reference sequence). CDR3 length: 15 amino acids. Trimming removed 5 bases from V and 2 bases from J, with 15 bases in between. This CDR3 reads CASSAGQSSNYGYTF. Here the CDR3 DNA reads TGTGCCAGTAGTGCCGGACAGAGCTCGAACTATGGCTACACCTTC.

This clonotype was observed a single time. V and J are TRBV6-4 and TRBJ2-3, with TRBD1 identical over 8 bases. This CDR3 is 15 amino acids long. Trimming took 6 bases from V and 1 from J; bases not matched to a gene: 6. Germline CDR1 is MRHNA and CDR2 is SNTAGT. The CDR3 sequence is CASSDRGGGTDTQYF. As DNA, the CDR3 is TGTGCCAGCAGCGACAGGGGCGGGGGCACAGATACGCAGTATTTT.

The V call is TRBV7-2, the J call TRBJ1-2, with 7 bases that match TRBD1. Germline lookup yields CDR1 SGHTA and CDR2 FQGNSA. V lost 6 bases and J lost 4; bases outside the gene matches: 11. CDR3 length equals 15 residues. CDR3 in amino acids: CASRAQGNVGYGYTF. CDR3 DNA: TGTGCCAGCAGGGCACAGGGGAATGTGGGCTATGGCTACACCTTC.